This TCR beta chain was recovered during a study of response to subunit inactivated influenza vaccine. TCRdb re-analysed the RT-PCR reads in MiXCR, keeping a single row per CDR3 protein. The sample holds more than 500,000 distinct CDR3 sequences, around 11% seen once. This clonotype occurred a few times. V lost 6 bases to trimming and J lost 9 bases, with 18 bases between them. CDR3 length equals 14 residues. Germline V gene lookup returns CDR1 SEHNR and CDR2 FQNEAQ (reference sequence). The same sample was also studied in work on T cells expressing NK-cell markers. That study adds: Beta-chain TCR cDNA was generated via 5'RACE template switching with UMIs.

This sequence was found in a man aged 50 to 60 who received an inactivated influenza vaccine. Sequenced here: PBMCs from blood, sampled on the day of vaccination. The rearrangement links TRBV7-9 to TRBJ2-1; no definite D call. CDR3: CASSRVFAAGEQFF. The CDR3 DNA reads as TGTGCCAGCAGTAGGGTCTTCGCCGCCGGTGAGCAGTTCTTC.